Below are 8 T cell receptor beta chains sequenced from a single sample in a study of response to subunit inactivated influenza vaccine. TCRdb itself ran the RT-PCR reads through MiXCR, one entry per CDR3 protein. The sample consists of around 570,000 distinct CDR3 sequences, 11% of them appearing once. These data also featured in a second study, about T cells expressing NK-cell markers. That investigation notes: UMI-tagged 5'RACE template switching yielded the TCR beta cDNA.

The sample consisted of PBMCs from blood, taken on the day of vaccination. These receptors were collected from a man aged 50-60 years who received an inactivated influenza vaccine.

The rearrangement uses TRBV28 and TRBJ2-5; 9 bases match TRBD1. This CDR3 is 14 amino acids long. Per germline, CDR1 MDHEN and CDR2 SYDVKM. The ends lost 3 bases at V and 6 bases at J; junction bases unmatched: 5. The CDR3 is CASSFTGTGKTQYF. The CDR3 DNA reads TGTGCCAGCAGTTTTACCGGGACAGGGAAGACCCAGTACTTC.

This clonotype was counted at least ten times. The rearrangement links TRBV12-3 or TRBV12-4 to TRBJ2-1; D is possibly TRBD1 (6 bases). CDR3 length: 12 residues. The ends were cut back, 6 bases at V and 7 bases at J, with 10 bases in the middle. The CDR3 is CASSHTGNEQFF. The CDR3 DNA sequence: TGTGCCAGCAGCCATACAGGGAATGAGCAGTTCTTC.

DNA of the CDR3: TGTGCCAGCAGTTACCACGGGACAGCAAAAAACGAGCAGTACTTC. Amino acid sequence: CASSYHGTAKNEQYF. The chain has TRBV6-2 or TRBV6-3 and TRBJ2-7; 7 nucleotides match TRBD1. CDR3 size: 15 residues. Germline trimming cut 2 bases from V and 5 bases from J; bases unmatched to any gene: 9. The germline V gene encodes CDR1 MNHEY and CDR2 SVGEGT.

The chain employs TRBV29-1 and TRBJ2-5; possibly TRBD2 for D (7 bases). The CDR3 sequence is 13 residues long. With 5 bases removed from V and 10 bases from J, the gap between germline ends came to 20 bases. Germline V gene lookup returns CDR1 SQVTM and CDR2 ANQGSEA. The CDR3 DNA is TGCAGCGTTCTTAAGGGGGGGCCCTCGGACCAGTACTTC. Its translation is CSVLKGGPSDQYF.

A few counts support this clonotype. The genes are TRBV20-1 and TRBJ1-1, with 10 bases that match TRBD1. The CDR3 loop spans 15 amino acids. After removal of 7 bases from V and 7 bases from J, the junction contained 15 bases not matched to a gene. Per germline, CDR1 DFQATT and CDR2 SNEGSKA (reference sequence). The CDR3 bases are TGCAGTGTTCCGGGGGGTGGGACAGGGGTCATTGAAGCTTTCTTT. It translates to CSVPGGGTGVIEAFF.

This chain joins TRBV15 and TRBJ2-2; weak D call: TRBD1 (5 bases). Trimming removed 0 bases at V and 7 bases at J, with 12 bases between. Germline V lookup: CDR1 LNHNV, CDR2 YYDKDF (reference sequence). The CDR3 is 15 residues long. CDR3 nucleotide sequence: TGTGCCACCAGCAGAGATCGCTTTCAGGGCGGGGAGCTGTTTTTT. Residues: CATSRDRFQGGELFF.

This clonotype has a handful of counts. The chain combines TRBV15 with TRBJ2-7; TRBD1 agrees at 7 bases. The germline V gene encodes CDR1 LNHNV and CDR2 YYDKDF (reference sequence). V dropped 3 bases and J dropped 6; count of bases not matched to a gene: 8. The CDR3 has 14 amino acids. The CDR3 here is CATSRTGRGSEQYF. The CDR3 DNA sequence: TGTGCCACCAGCAGGACAGGGAGAGGTAGCGAGCAGTACTTC.

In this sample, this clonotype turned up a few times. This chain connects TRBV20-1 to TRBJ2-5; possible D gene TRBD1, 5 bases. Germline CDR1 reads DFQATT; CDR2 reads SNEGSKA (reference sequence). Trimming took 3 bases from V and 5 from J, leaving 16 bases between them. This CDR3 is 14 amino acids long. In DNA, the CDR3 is TGCAGTGCTAGCCGGCGGCAGGGTGCGGAGACCCAGTACTTC. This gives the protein CSASRRQGAETQYF.